One and the same sample provided the 10 T cell receptor beta chains below, sequenced in a study of T cell repertoires in cytomegalovirus infection. Each CDR3 protein gets one entry after TCRdb re-called the reads with MiXCR. The repertoire holds about 680,000 distinct CDR3 sequences, with approximately 25% as singletons. Sequenced: CD8+ T cells from PBMCs. These receptors were taken from a human donor in good health (CMV status not recorded). Some clones in this sample may be carry-over from other donors' samples.

Ten or more counts support this clonotype. This chain links TRBV7-2 with TRBJ2-3; D is uncertain. The CDR3 covers 16 residues. Deletions cut 5 bases from V and 0 bases from J, with 15 bases between. Germline assignment: CDR1 SGHTA and CDR2 FQGNSA. DNA of the CDR3: TGTGCCAGCAGCCCCCGCCCCAATTCTAGCACAGATACGCAGTATTTT. Amino acids: CASSPRPNSSTDTQYF.

This clonotype came up a few times. J is TRBJ2-2 and V is TRBV4-1; the D gene is possibly TRBD1 (5 bases). V dropped 3 bases and J dropped 5 bases, with 16 bases sitting between them. This CDR3 comprises 16 residues. CDR1 MGHRA and CDR2 YSYEKL come from the germline V gene. The CDR3 nucleotides read TGCGCCAGCAGCCACCCTCAGGGAATAAGGACCGGGGAGCTGTTTTTT. Translating gives CASSHPQGIRTGELFF.

This clonotype was seen ten or more times. The chain carries TRBV7-9 and TRBJ2-2; D not resolved. This CDR3 has 12 residues. Germline CDR1 reads SEHNR; CDR2 reads FQNEAQ (reference sequence). The V and J ends lost 5 bases and 7 bases respectively, with 8 bases between them. In DNA, the CDR3 is TGTGCCAGCAGCCCGTGGGGCGGGGAGCTGTTTTTT. This translates into CASSPWGGELFF. The whole variable domain, filled in from reference TRBV7-9 and TRBJ2-2, reads DTGVSQNPRHKITKRGQNVTFRCDPISEHNRLYWYRQTLGQGPEFLTYFQNEAQLEKSRLLSDRFSAERPKGSFSTLEIQRTEQGDSAMYLCASSPWGGELFFGEGSRLTVL.

This clonotype turned up a few times. The chain recombines TRBV6-2 or TRBV6-3 with TRBJ2-7, with D possibly TRBD2 on 5 matching bases. CDR1 and CDR2 from the germline V gene are MNHEY and SVGEGT. CDR3 length equals 11 residues. Trimming stripped 10 bases from V and 0 bases from J, with 7 bases between. The CDR3 loop is CATGNSYEQYV. The CDR3 region has the DNA TGTGCCACCGGGAACTCCTACGAGCAGTACGTC.

This clonotype was detected ten times or more. V usage is TRBV7-2 and J usage is TRBJ1-1; D is unclear. The CDR3 runs 15 residues. V was clipped by 1 base and J by 0 bases, with 9 bases between them. CDR1 and CDR2 (germline): SGHTA, FQGNSA. The CDR3 nucleotides read TGTGCCAGCAGCTTAGAGGGCAGGATGAACACTGAAGCTTTCTTT. This sequence encodes CASSLEGRMNTEAFF.

This clonotype was seen many times. This sequence joins TRBV7-2 and TRBJ2-5, with D tentatively TRBD2 (6 bases). In germline, CDR1 is SGHTA, CDR2 FQGNSA. The CDR3 sequence is 15 residues long. Trimming took 2 bases from V and 5 from J, leaving 15 bases between them. Here the CDR3 DNA reads TGTGCCAGCAGCTTATCGGCTAGCGAAAGGGAGACCCAGTACTTC. It specifies CASSLSASERETQYF.

This clonotype was seen only a few times. The chain joins TRBV12-3 or TRBV12-4 to TRBJ2-7; D is unclear. The CDR3 runs to 12 residues. Trimming removed 3 bases at V and 5 bases at J, with 8 bases between. The CDR3 loop reads CASSFGFNEQYF. The DNA for the CDR3 is TGTGCCAGCAGTTTTGGGTTCAACGAGCAGTACTTC.

The V and J genes are TRBV2 and TRBJ2-4, with TRBD1 matching over 7 bases. CDR3 length equals 18 residues. Germline V lookup: CDR1 SNHLY, CDR2 FYNNEI. J gave up 1 base and V 10 bases, and 19 bases lay outside the gene matches. The DNA of the CDR3 is TGTGCCATCCTCACCCGGGACAGTGGGGTACGGGCCAAAAACATTCAGTACTTC. It specifies CAILTRDSGVRAKNIQYF.

This clonotype was seen more than once but under ten times. CDR3 in amino acids: CASRASQGFGEKLFF. In DNA, the CDR3 is TGTGCCAGCAGAGCATCACAGGGGTTTGGAGAAAAACTGTTTTTT. The J gene is TRBJ1-4, the V gene TRBV27, with TRBD1 identical over 7 bases. Germline trimming cut 6 bases from V and 8 bases from J; bases unmatched to any gene: 12. This CDR3 comprises 15 residues. CDR1 is MNHEY and CDR2 is SMNVEV in the germline V gene (reference sequence).

V is TRBV27 and J is TRBJ1-5; tentatively, D is TRBD1 (5 bases). From germline, CDR1 is MNHEY and CDR2 SMNVEV (reference sequence). V dropped 9 bases and J dropped 4 bases, with 19 bases sitting between them. CDR3 length: 15 amino acids. CDR3 nucleotides: TGTGCCAGTGGGCCGTGGGGGAGCAAGAATCAGCCCCAGCATTTT. It translates to CASGPWGSKNQPQHF.